The 7 T cell receptor beta chains presented below share a single source sample, sequenced in a study of blood T cell repertoires in COVID-19. TCRdb's table, derived via immunoSEQ multiplex PCR, lists solely in-frame clones and lacks some. Of around 260,000 clones in the sample, more than 85% are singletons; the top ten hold around 2.6%. The sample taken for sequencing was peripheral blood. All receptors derive from a young adult with COVID-19, enrolled during active disease.

This chain links TRBV19 with TRBJ1-4; TRBD1 agrees at 9 bases. The V segment lost 4 bases and the J segment 7 bases; nucleotides outside the gene matches: 1. This CDR3 has 13 residues. The germline V gene encodes CDR1 LNHDA and CDR2 SQIVND (reference sequence). The CDR3: CASSRQGGEKLFF. The CDR3 DNA is TGTGCCAGTAGTAGACAGGGGGGTGAAAAACTGTTTTTT.

The V call is TRBV28, the J call TRBJ1-2; TRBD1 matches at 9 bases. The CDR3 contains 14 residues. Trimming at V came to 3 bases and at J to 2 bases, leaving 1 base not matched to a gene. The V gene's germline CDR1 is MDHEN and CDR2 SYDVKM. CDR3 loop: CASSFTGGNYGYTF. Written as DNA, the CDR3 is TGTGCCAGCAGTTTCACAGGGGGCAACTATGGCTACACCTTC.

This clone is a singleton in its sample. V usage is TRBV7-9 and J usage is TRBJ2-1; 8 bases align to TRBD2. Trimming at V came to 5 bases and at J to 5 bases, leaving 14 bases not matched to a gene. The CDR3 spans 17 residues. Germline CDR1 SEHNR, CDR2 FQNEAQ (reference sequence). CDR3 nucleotide sequence: TGTGCCAGCAGCCCTACAGCGGGAGCTGGCCCCCACAATGAGCAGTTCTTC. It codes for CASSPTAGAGPHNEQFF. The variable domain in full, with the rest retrieved from reference TRBV7-9 and TRBJ2-1, is DTGVSQNPRHKITKRGQNVTFRCDPISEHNRLYWYRQTLGQGPEFLTYFQNEAQLEKSRLLSDRFSAERPKGSFSTLEIQRTEQGDSAMYLCASSPTAGAGPHNEQFFGPGTRLTVL.

The chain joins TRBV28 to TRBJ2-1; TRBD2 agrees at 10 bases. This CDR3 region has 16 residues. J gave up 3 bases and V 7 bases, and 9 bases lay outside the gene matches. Germline CDR1 is MDHEN and CDR2 is SYDVKM. CDR3 sequence (DNA): TGTGCCAGCATAGGAATAGCGGGAGGACACTACAATGAGCAGTTCTTC. Encoded protein: CASIGIAGGHYNEQFF.

The gene calls are TRBV19 and TRBJ2-1; D perhaps matches TRBD1 (6 bases). The CDR3 contains 16 residues. The V gene lost 4 bases and the J gene lost 9 bases, with 22 bases spanning the gap. Germline V lookup: CDR1 LNHDA, CDR2 SQIVND (reference sequence). In nucleotides, the CDR3 is TGTGCCAGTAGTACCCCTCGGACAGACTCCTCGCCTGAGCAGTTCTTC. Its protein is CASSTPRTDSSPEQFF.

V usage is TRBV25-1 and J usage is TRBJ2-5, with TRBD1 identical over 7 bases. The CDR3 has 16 residues. CDR1 and CDR2 (germline): MGHDK, SYGVNS. The J segment lost 1 base and the V segment lost 4 bases, leaving 9 bases of the junction unmatched. The CDR3 loop is CASSGPGQKLQETQYF. The CDR3 coding sequence is TGTGCCAGCAGTGGGCCGGGACAGAAACTCCAAGAGACCCAGTACTTC. The full variable domain, rest sourced from reference TRBV25-1 and TRBJ2-5, is EADIYQTPRYLVIGTGKKITLECSQTMGHDKMYWYQQDPGMELHLIHYSYGVNSTEKGDLSSESTVSRIRTEHFPLTLESARPSHTSQYLCASSGPGQKLQETQYFGPGTRLLVL.

This rearrangement joins TRBV3-1 (or the pseudogene TRBV3-2) to TRBJ2-7, with D unresolved. Germline V lookup: CDR1 LGHDT, CDR2 YNNKEL (reference sequence). The CDR3 sequence is 14 residues long. The V end lost 5 bases, the J end lost 0 bases, and 11 bases lay between the germline ends. The chain's CDR3 is CASSGRLSSYEQYF. CDR3 in DNA: TGTGCCAGCAGCGGCCGACTTAGCTCCTACGAGCAGTACTTC.